One and the same sample provided the 11 T cell receptor beta chains below, sequenced in a study of blood T cell repertoires in COVID-19. TCRdb keeps only in-frame clones here, not all; method: immunoSEQ multiplex PCR. The table lists around 290,000 clones, roughly 90% of them singletons. What was sequenced was PBMCs or T cells enriched from blood (not recorded which). The receptors originated from a woman aged 40 to 50 who had recovered from COVID-19.

The chain employs TRBV2 and TRBJ2-1; tentative D call: TRBD1 (7 bases). In germline, CDR1 is SNHLY, CDR2 FYNNEI. The CDR3 extends over 14 amino acids. V was cut by 8 bases and J by 3 bases, with 14 bases left in between. CDR3 bases: TGTGCCAGCGCGAGACAGGGAGGCTACAATGAGCAGTTCTTC. Translating gives CASARQGGYNEQFF.

This chain uses TRBV27 with TRBJ1-6; 7 bases match TRBD1. Germline V lookup: CDR1 MNHEY, CDR2 SMNVEV (reference sequence). V lost 2 bases, J lost 5 bases, and 12 bases stayed unmatched. The CDR3 is made up of 18 amino acids. The CDR3 DNA follows: TGTGCCAGCAGTTTAGCGACAGGGACTGGCGCCAATAATTCACCCCTCCACTTT. Its translation: CASSLATGTGANNSPLHF.

V is TRBV5-4 and J is TRBJ2-3; 14 bases fit TRBD2. The CDR3 contains 19 residues. Losses at the gene ends were 0 bases for V and 1 base for J; bases not matched to a gene: 7. Germline-derived CDR1 and CDR2 are SGHNT and YYREEE (reference sequence). The CDR3 DNA reads as TGTGCCAGCAGCTTGGCCACGGGACTAGCGGGAGCCGGCACAGATACGCAGTATTTT. Protein sequence: CASSLATGLAGAGTDTQYF.

The J gene is TRBJ1-1, the V gene TRBV10-3; 7 bases align to TRBD1. J lost 0 bases, V lost 3 bases, and 10 bases had no gene match. The CDR3 is 17 amino acids. The V gene's germline CDR1 is ENHRY and CDR2 SYGVKD. The chain's CDR3 is CAISDEGQRLMNTEAFF. The CDR3 DNA reads TGTGCCATCAGTGACGAGGGACAGAGGCTAATGAACACTGAAGCTTTCTTT.

The chain employs TRBV3-1 (or the pseudogene TRBV3-2) and TRBJ1-2, with D hard to call. V dropped 3 bases and J dropped 7 bases, with 9 bases sitting between them. The CDR3 runs 12 residues. Per germline, CDR1 LGHDT and CDR2 YNNKEL (reference sequence). Written as DNA, the CDR3 is TGTGCCAGCAGCCAGGCTCCGGGTGGCTACACCTTC. It encodes CASSQAPGGYTF.

The chain uses TRBV5-5 and TRBJ1-5, with a weak D call TRBD1 (6 bases). This CDR3 has 15 amino acids. Trimming took off 3 bases at V and 2 bases at J, with 12 bases between the two ends. CDR1 and CDR2 from the germline V gene are SGHKS and YYEKEE (reference sequence). The CDR3 loop reads CASSSVSGGNQPQHF. The CDR3 coding sequence is TGTGCCAGCAGCTCCGTTTCAGGGGGCAATCAGCCCCAGCATTTT. Based on the CDR3 plus reference TRBV5-5 and TRBJ1-5, the full variable domain is DAGVTQSPTHLIKTRGQQVTLRCSPISGHKSVSWYQQVLGQGPQFIFQYYEKEERGRGNFPDRFSARQFPNYSSELNVNALLLGDSALYLCASSSVSGGNQPQHFGDGTRLSIL.

CDR3 region: CASSPRHGGGQPQHF. The CDR3 bases are TGTGCCAGCAGTCCCAGACACGGAGGAGGTCAGCCCCAGCATTTT. V gene TRBV27 combines with J gene TRBJ1-5, with D unclear. Germline assignment: CDR1 MNHEY and CDR2 SMNVEV (reference sequence). V lost 5 bases and J lost 6, with 17 bases in between. The CDR3 contains 15 residues.

The V call is TRBV7-3, the J call TRBJ1-2; D perhaps matches TRBD1 (6 bases). Per germline, CDR1 SGHTA and CDR2 FQGTGA. V was pared by 4 bases and J by 4 bases, with 10 bases between. The CDR3 runs to 13 residues. The CDR3 region has the DNA TGTGCCAGCAGCTCCTGGACAGCCTATGGCTACACCTTC. This sequence encodes CASSSWTAYGYTF.

The rearrangement links TRBV19 to TRBJ2-5; no reliable D call. Germline V gene sequence: CDR1 LNHDA, CDR2 SQIVND (reference sequence). With 3 bases removed from V and 2 bases from J, the gap between germline ends came to 7 bases. The CDR3 length is 13 residues. The CDR3 sequence: CASSIGLQETQYF. The CDR3 DNA follows: TGTGCCAGTAGTATTGGGCTGCAAGAGACCCAGTACTTC.

In its sample, this clone was seen a few times. This chain links TRBV25-1 with TRBJ1-1; D may be TRBD1 (6 bases). The length of the CDR3 is 11 residues. Germline V CDR1 and CDR2: MGHDK, SYGVNS. Between the trimmed V and J ends, which lost 4 bases and 9 bases, there was a span of 9 bases. The CDR3 reads CASSGGQKAFF. The DNA for the CDR3 is TGTGCCAGCAGTGGAGGACAGAAAGCTTTCTTT.

The chain links TRBV11-2 to TRBJ1-2; a weak D match, TRBD1 (6 bases). The germline V and J ends were trimmed by 5 bases and 0 bases, with 13 bases remaining between them. This CDR3 is built from 15 residues. CDR1 and CDR2 (germline): SGHAT, FQNNGV. Written as DNA, the CDR3 is TGTGCCAGCAGCGTTTCCAGGGGTCCTAACTATGGCTACACCTTC. Residues: CASSVSRGPNYGYTF.